This is a list of T cell receptor beta chains from one sample in a study of cytomegalovirus exposure and HLA in healthy donors. Data came from immunoSEQ multiplex PCR; TCRdb stores just in-frame clones and leaves some out. The sample lists about 140,000 clones, over 80% occurring once. The sequenced sample was PBMCs. The receptors were gathered from a man younger than 30 in good health and CMV-seropositive. Each CDR3 is given with its conserved first and last residue. A D gene is named only where the DNA matches it firmly. Size is stated for part of the rows, as once, few or many counts, or as a class when the clone is expanded.

- - TRBJ1-4 TRBV30 CAWSAKRWTATNEKLFF TGTGCCTGGAGCGCCAAAAGGTGGACAGCAACTAATGAAAAACTGTTTTTT
- - TRBJ1-5 TRBV27 CASSSRQGEYQPQHF TGTGCCAGCAGTTCCCGTCAGGGCGAGTATCAGCCCCAGCATTTT
- - TRBJ2-6 TRBV7-6 CASVMGGPGANVLTF TGTGCCAGCGTAATGGGAGGCCCTGGGGCCAACGTCCTGACTTTC
- - TRBJ2-5 TRBV6-5 CASRPGGAAAPQYF TGTGCCAGCAGGCCCGGGGGAGCAGCAGCACCCCAGTACTTC
- - TRBJ1-2 TRBV19 CASSRRGGYTF TGTGCCAGTAGTAGACGGGGTGGCTACACCTTC
- - TRBJ1-4 TRBV28 CASSFRSPQEKLFF TGTGCCAGCAGTTTCAGGTCCCCTCAGGAAAAACTGTTTTTT
TRBD2 - TRBJ2-1 TRBV29-1 CSVEAFLAGGLYNEQFF TGCAGCGTTGAGGCCTTCCTAGCGGGAGGACTCTACAATGAGCAGTTCTTC
- - TRBJ1-1 TRBV28 CAAGSRTEAFF TGTGCCGCCGGGTCGAGAACTGAAGCTTTCTTT
TRBD2 - TRBJ2-5 TRBV5-1 CASSLGLAGLQETQYF TGCGCCAGCAGCTTGGGACTAGCGGGATTACAAGAGACCCAGTACTTC
TRBD1 few TRBJ2-3 TRBV10-3 CAISGVGTGTDTQYF TGTGCCATCAGTGGTGTAGGGACAGGGACAGATACGCAGTATTTT
TRBD1 - TRBJ2-7 TRBV5-4 CASSWGQGAYEQYF TGTGCCAGCAGCTGGGGACAGGGGGCATACGAGCAGTACTTC
TRBD2 - TRBJ2-5 TRBV7-2 CASSASSGGGTQYF TGTGCCAGCAGCGCCTCTAGCGGGGGTGGGACCCAGTACTTC
- - TRBJ2-1 TRBV6-6 CASSYLAGTYNEQFF TGTGCCAGCAGTTACTTGGCGGGAACCTACAATGAGCAGTTCTTC
TRBD1 few TRBJ1-2 TRBV19 CASSERKLSQGAVDGYTF TGTGCCAGTAGTGAAAGAAAACTTTCGCAGGGGGCAGTGGATGGCTACACCTTC
- - TRBJ1-2 TRBV28 CASRRGGGGGYTF TGTGCCAGCAGGAGGGGAGGGGGAGGTGGCTACACCTTC
- - TRBJ2-5 TRBV28 CASSLGSEETQYF TGTGCCAGCAGTTTGGGCTCTGAAGAGACCCAGTACTTC
TRBD1 - TRBJ2-1 TRBV7-8 CASSWDRGNEQFF TGTGCCAGCAGCTGGGACAGGGGCAATGAGCAGTTCTTC
TRBD1 - TRBJ2-7 TRBV5-1 CASSLEGTGYYEQYF TGCGCCAGCAGCTTGGAGGGGACAGGCTACTACGAGCAGTACTTC
- - TRBJ1-4 TRBV5-6 CASSKQWGTNEKLFF TGTGCCAGCAGCAAGCAATGGGGCACTAATGAAAAACTGTTTTTT
TRBD2 - TRBJ2-7 TRBV5-4 CASSLGTSGEVRHEQYF TGTGCCAGCAGCTTGGGGACTAGCGGCGAAGTCCGGCACGAGCAGTACTTC
- - TRBJ1-2 TRBV28 CASSLGGPNPPLGYTF TGTGCCAGCAGTTTAGGTGGGCCGAACCCTCCTCTTGGCTACACCTTC
TRBD2 - TRBJ2-1 TRBV29-1 CSVTSQRPPNEQFF TGCAGCGTGACTAGCCAGAGGCCCCCTAATGAGCAGTTCTTC
TRBD1 - TRBJ2-7 TRBV2 CASSVDRDSGYEQYF TGTGCCAGCAGTGTAGATAGGGACAGTGGTTACGAGCAGTACTTC
- - TRBJ2-3 TRBV5-1 CASSLRGTPVRTDTQYF TGCGCCAGCAGCTTGAGGGGGACCCCCGTTCGCACAGATACGCAGTATTTT
TRBD1 - TRBJ1-2 TRBV5-4 CASSNPGQGGYTF TGTGCCAGCAGTAATCCCGGACAGGGTGGCTACACCTTC
TRBD1 many TRBJ1-1 TRBV5-1 CASRDRGFGLRHTEAFF TGCGCCAGCCGGGACAGGGGGTTCGGATTGCGTCACACTGAAGCTTTCTTT
TRBD1 - TRBJ2-2 TRBV10-3 CAIGTGADTGELFF TGTGCCATCGGGACAGGAGCCGACACCGGGGAGCTGTTTTTT
- - TRBJ2-7 TRBV7-2 CASSSYSYEQYF TGTGCCAGCAGCTCGTACTCCTACGAGCAGTACTTC
TRBD2 once TRBJ2-1 TRBV10-3 CAISNGLAGSYNEQFF TGTGCCATCAGTAATGGACTAGCGGGCTCCTACAATGAGCAGTTCTTC
- - TRBJ2-5 TRBV14 CASSQVHYPYRETQYF TGTGCCAGCAGCCAAGTGCACTACCCCTATCGAGAGACCCAGTACTTC
- few TRBJ1-1 TRBV19 CASSIGAGGGTEAFF TGTGCCAGTAGTATCGGAGCGGGTGGGGGGACTGAAGCTTTCTTT
- few TRBJ1-2 TRBV2 CASTPTGLTAYGYTF TGTGCCAGCACCCCTACAGGCCTCACAGCCTATGGCTACACCTTC
TRBD1 - TRBJ2-7 TRBV29-1 CSVGLTGYEQYF TGCAGCGTAGGCTTGACAGGGTACGAGCAGTACTTC
- once TRBJ1-2 TRBV11-2 CASSLGLEAGYTF TGTGCCAGCAGCTTAGGACTTGAAGCAGGCTACACCTTC
TRBD1 - TRBJ2-7 TRBV6-1 CASSEFGQAYEQYF TGTGCCAGCAGTGAATTCGGACAGGCCTACGAGCAGTACTTC
- - TRBJ1-5 TRBV6-6 CASSTQGVQPQHF TGTGCCAGCAGTACACAGGGTGTTCAGCCCCAGCATTTT
- - TRBJ2-7 TRBV27 CASSLARAHEQYF TGTGCCAGCAGTTTAGCCAGGGCCCACGAGCAGTACTTC
- - TRBJ2-7 TRBV28 CASSFQYEQYF TGTGCCAGCAGTTTTCAATACGAGCAGTACTTC
- - TRBJ1-1 TRBV7-8 CASSFRVSEAFF TGTGCCAGCAGCTTCAGGGTCTCTGAAGCTTTCTTT
- once TRBJ1-1 TRBV28 CASRLLRGGGTEAFF TGTGCCAGCAGACTCCTTCGGGGAGGAGGCACTGAAGCTTTCTTT
TRBD2 - TRBJ2-4 TRBV4-1 CASSQDREESVKAKNIQYF TGCGCCAGCAGCCAAGATCGGGAGGAAAGTGTTAAGGCCAAAAACATTCAGTACTTC
TRBD1 - TRBJ1-6 TRBV6-5 CASSLGQGGGSPLHF TGTGCCAGCAGTTTGGGACAGGGAGGTGGTTCACCCCTCCACTTT
TRBD1 - TRBJ1-2 TRBV6-5 CASRRTGSDGYTF TGTGCCAGCAGACGGACAGGGTCGGATGGCTACACCTTC
- - TRBJ1-2 TRBV5-1 CASSGEGNANYGYTF TGCGCCAGCAGCGGGGAGGGAAATGCTAACTATGGCTACACCTTC
- - TRBJ1-6 TRBV6-1 CASSEYGGRSPLHF TGTGCCAGCAGTGAATACGGAGGAAGGTCACCCCTCCACTTT
TRBD2 - TRBJ2-2 TRBV6-4 CASSSSGSDTGELFF TGTGCCAGCAGTTCTAGCGGGAGCGACACCGGGGAGCTGTTTTTT
TRBD2 - TRBJ2-5 TRBV5-1 CASSSSGRAGETQYF TGCGCCAGCAGTTCTAGCGGGAGGGCCGGGGAGACCCAGTACTTC
TRBD1 - TRBJ1-5 TRBV30 CAWSPFGTDSNQPQHF TGTGCCTGGAGTCCCTTCGGGACAGATAGCAATCAGCCCCAGCATTTT
- - TRBJ2-7 TRBV7-2 CASSLEWQQYF TGTGCCAGCAGCTTAGAATGGCAGCAGTACTTC
- - TRBJ1-2 TRBV6-1 CASSEHSTKGYTF TGTGCCAGCAGTGAACACAGCACGAAAGGCTACACCTTC